A selection of T cell receptor beta chains follows, all from one sample in a study of T cell changes during pregnancy in multiple sclerosis. Data came from immunoSEQ multiplex PCR; TCRdb stores just in-frame clones and leaves some out. The sample consists of over 50,000 clones, around nine tenths of them appearing once. The specimen sequenced was peripheral blood from another person, used as feeder cells. The receptors were sampled from a human donor whose cells served as feeder cells for cultures in a pregnancy study. CDR3s include the opening cysteine and the closing phenylalanine or tryptophan. The order of the fields is D gene, J gene, clone size, V gene, CDR3 protein, CDR3 DNA. D genes are given only for firm matches. Not every row has a clone size; where given, it reads once, few, many or a size class.

d_gene: -
j_gene: TRBJ1-1
abundance: -
v_gene: TRBV27
CDR3aa: CASSLYGARGTEAFF
CDR3nt: TGTGCCAGCAGTTTATACGGGGCCCGGGGGACTGAAGCTTTCTTT

d_gene: -
j_gene: TRBJ2-2
abundance: few
v_gene: TRBV7-2
CDR3aa: CASSLAGTNTGELFF
CDR3nt: TGTGCCAGCAGCTTAGCGGGTACGAACACCGGGGAGCTGTTTTTT

d_gene: TRBD2
j_gene: TRBJ2-5
abundance: -
v_gene: TRBV2
CDR3aa: CASSELAGSQETQYF
CDR3nt: TGTGCCAGCAGTGAACTAGCGGGTTCACAAGAGACCCAGTACTTC

d_gene: -
j_gene: TRBJ1-1
abundance: -
v_gene: TRBV28
CDR3aa: CASSLEQTEAFF
CDR3nt: TGTGCCAGCAGTTTAGAGCAAACTGAAGCTTTCTTT

d_gene: -
j_gene: TRBJ1-2
abundance: -
v_gene: TRBV29-1
CDR3aa: CSVDQGGYTF
CDR3nt: TGCAGCGTTGATCAGGGTGGCTACACCTTC

d_gene: -
j_gene: TRBJ1-1
abundance: once
v_gene: TRBV6-5
CDR3aa: CASRPGHQNTEAFF
CDR3nt: TGTGCCAGCAGGCCGGGACACCAGAACACTGAAGCTTTCTTT

d_gene: TRBD1
j_gene: TRBJ1-2
abundance: -
v_gene: TRBV6-1
CDR3aa: CASKRDRDGYGYTF
CDR3nt: TGTGCCAGCAAGAGGGACAGGGACGGCTATGGCTACACCTTC

d_gene: -
j_gene: TRBJ2-7
abundance: -
v_gene: TRBV11-2
CDR3aa: CASSEQQGPGYEQYF
CDR3nt: TGTGCCAGCAGCGAGCAACAGGGACCAGGCTACGAGCAGTACTTC

d_gene: TRBD1
j_gene: TRBJ2-1
abundance: -
v_gene: TRBV12-5
CDR3aa: CASGLGDSSYNEQFF
CDR3nt: TGTGCTAGTGGTTTGGGGGACAGCTCCTACAATGAGCAGTTCTTC

d_gene: -
j_gene: TRBJ1-1
abundance: -
v_gene: TRBV6-6
CDR3aa: CASSYWDKNTEAFF
CDR3nt: TGTGCCAGCAGTTACTGGGATAAGAACACTGAAGCTTTCTTT

d_gene: -
j_gene: TRBJ1-5
abundance: -
v_gene: TRBV6-5
CDR3aa: CASSHDGQPQHF
CDR3nt: TGTGCCAGCAGTCACGACGGACAACCCCAGCATTTT

d_gene: -
j_gene: TRBJ2-3
abundance: -
v_gene: TRBV4-3
CDR3aa: CASSQATGSTDTQYF
CDR3nt: TGCGCCAGCAGCCAAGCGACGGGGAGCACAGATACGCAGTATTTT

d_gene: -
j_gene: TRBJ1-2
abundance: -
v_gene: TRBV7-8
CDR3aa: CASGGALYGYTF
CDR3nt: TGTGCCAGCGGGGGGGCCCTCTATGGCTACACCTTC

d_gene: -
j_gene: TRBJ2-7
abundance: -
v_gene: TRBV28
CDR3aa: CASSPADFISYEQYF
CDR3nt: TGTGCCAGCAGCCCCGCTGACTTCATCTCCTACGAGCAGTACTTC

d_gene: -
j_gene: TRBJ1-5
abundance: -
v_gene: TRBV2
CDR3aa: CASSREGLGQPQHF
CDR3nt: TGTGCCAGCAGTCGGGAGGGTCTGGGTCAGCCCCAGCATTTT

d_gene: -
j_gene: TRBJ1-1
abundance: -
v_gene: TRBV6-1
CDR3aa: CASSAYGLAEAFF
CDR3nt: TGTGCCAGCAGTGCCTACGGGCTAGCTGAAGCTTTCTTT

d_gene: TRBD1
j_gene: TRBJ2-5
abundance: few
v_gene: TRBV28
CDR3aa: CASSLLGQGLGQAETQYF
CDR3nt: TGTGCCAGCAGTTTATTGGGACAGGGGTTAGGTCAAGCGGAGACCCAGTACTTC

d_gene: -
j_gene: TRBJ2-7
abundance: -
v_gene: TRBV14
CDR3aa: CASSTTTGTLYEQYF
CDR3nt: TGTGCCAGCAGCACCACGACAGGTACCCTCTACGAGCAGTACTTC

d_gene: -
j_gene: TRBJ1-1
abundance: -
v_gene: TRBV6-5
CDR3aa: CASKIGGTAEAFF
CDR3nt: TGTGCCAGCAAAATCGGAGGTACCGCTGAAGCTTTCTTT

d_gene: -
j_gene: TRBJ2-2
abundance: few
v_gene: TRBV4-2
CDR3aa: CASSQVSTGELFF
CDR3nt: TGTGCCAGCAGCCAAGTGAGCACCGGGGAGCTGTTTTTT

d_gene: -
j_gene: TRBJ1-1
abundance: -
v_gene: TRBV23-1
CDR3aa: CASSQSKSGTVNEAFF
CDR3nt: TGCGCCAGCAGTCAATCGAAGTCCGGGACCGTGAATGAAGCTTTCTTT

d_gene: TRBD1
j_gene: TRBJ2-7
abundance: -
v_gene: TRBV28
CDR3aa: CASQPGQASREQYF
CDR3nt: TGTGCCAGCCAACCGGGACAGGCTTCTCGTGAGCAGTACTTC

d_gene: -
j_gene: TRBJ2-3
abundance: -
v_gene: TRBV9
CDR3aa: CASSAKGRPELDTQYF
CDR3nt: TGTGCCAGCAGCGCCAAGGGGCGCCCGGAATTAGATACGCAGTATTTT

d_gene: -
j_gene: TRBJ2-5
abundance: -
v_gene: TRBV5-1
CDR3aa: CASSFPPTETQYF
CDR3nt: TGCGCCAGCAGCTTCCCCCCCACAGAGACCCAGTACTTC

d_gene: TRBD1
j_gene: TRBJ1-3
abundance: -
v_gene: TRBV7-2
CDR3aa: CASSSRQGAGNTIYF
CDR3nt: TGTGCCAGCAGCTCGCGCCAGGGGGCGGGAAACACCATATATTTT

d_gene: -
j_gene: TRBJ2-3
abundance: -
v_gene: TRBV5-1
CDR3aa: CASSLVTRFTDTQYF
CDR3nt: TGCGCCAGCAGCTTGGTAACCCGGTTCACAGATACGCAGTATTTT

d_gene: TRBD2
j_gene: TRBJ2-3
abundance: -
v_gene: TRBV5-1
CDR3aa: CASSLSGVSTDTQYF
CDR3nt: TGCGCCAGCAGCCTTAGCGGGGTTAGCACAGATACGCAGTATTTT

d_gene: -
j_gene: TRBJ1-1
abundance: once
v_gene: TRBV11-1
CDR3aa: CASSFRGGNTEAFF
CDR3nt: TGTGCCAGCAGCTTTCGGGGGGGGAACACTGAAGCTTTCTTT

d_gene: TRBD2
j_gene: TRBJ2-1
abundance: -
v_gene: TRBV7-6
CDR3aa: CASSLASGGLGEQFF
CDR3nt: TGTGCCAGCAGCTTAGCTAGCGGGGGTCTGGGTGAGCAGTTCTTC

d_gene: TRBD1
j_gene: TRBJ2-7
abundance: -
v_gene: TRBV5-6
CDR3aa: CASSYESGQGAREQYF
CDR3nt: TGTGCCAGCAGCTATGAGTCGGGGCAGGGGGCGAGGGAGCAGTACTTC

d_gene: -
j_gene: TRBJ2-2
abundance: -
v_gene: TRBV5-1
CDR3aa: CASSLVPPGQPAGELFF
CDR3nt: TGCGCCAGCAGCTTGGTACCTCCGGGACAACCAGCCGGGGAGCTGTTTTTT

d_gene: -
j_gene: TRBJ2-3
abundance: -
v_gene: TRBV11-3
CDR3aa: CASSLIQADTQYF
CDR3nt: TGTGCCAGCAGCTTGATTCAGGCAGATACGCAGTATTTT